The clone carrying this T cell receptor beta chain was seen a handful of times. What it binds is not known. The data stem from a study of blood T cells in healthy people across ages. For the study at large: With template switching, about one barcoded beta molecule was captured per two T cells. Study-wide findings and caveats: Researchers report that TCR beta diversity correlated strongly with naive T cell percentage.

Next came a second PCR, run for about 7 to 12 cycles, which used a sample-barcoded 5' primer along with a J-beta primer mix. MiXCR, run by TCRdb on the 5' RACE reads, gives a single entry per CDR3 protein. The repertoire consists of approximately 2,000,000 distinct CDR3 sequences, with 30% to 40% occurring once and the leading ten covering 20% to 25%. The CDR3 contains 17 residues. The sample taken for sequencing was blood. The genes are TRBV21-1 and TRBJ1-2; the table's TRBD1 call for D was not verified on the DNA. TRBV21-1 represents a pseudogene. This sequence was found in a human donor in good health. The CDR3 reads CASRTPTGASLNYGYTF. As DNA, the CDR3 is TGTGCCAGCAGAACTCCAACAGGGGCGTCCCTTAACTATGGCTACACCTTC.